The entry below gives a single T cell receptor beta chain sequence along with its context. This sample was taken from a study of T cells in Graves' hyperthyroidism and ophthalmopathy. In germline, CDR1 is MGHRA, CDR2 YSYEKL. The CDR3 covers 13 residues. Trimming stripped 1 base from V and 4 bases from J, with 8 bases between. Amplified regions were TCR beta CDR3 sequences from RNA transcripts. First-round RT-PCR of the TCR CDR3 relied on the HTBI primer set. In TCRdb, the multiplex PCR reads were re-called with MiXCR into one record per CDR3 protein. The data hold about 500,000 distinct CDR3 sequences, with 15% to 20% observed a single time.

Sequenced sample: blood. The V gene is TRBV4-1, the J gene TRBJ2-7; D is ambiguous. The clonotype originates from a woman under 30 with Graves' ophthalmopathy. The CDR3 nucleotides are TGCGCCAGCAGCCAAGGTGGTAGATACGAGCAGTACTTC. Its protein product is CASSQGGRYEQYF.